Shown below are 10 T cell receptor beta chains from a single sample sequenced in a study of blood T cell repertoires in COVID-19. Libraries were prepared by immunoSEQ multiplex PCR; TCRdb keeps only in-frame clonotypes and omits some of them. The sample consists of roughly 170,000 clones, approximately 82% of them appearing once. The sample consisted of PBMCs or T cells enriched from blood (not recorded which). Every receptor here comes from a man aged 55-75 years who had recovered from COVID-19.

The genes are TRBV6-5 and TRBJ1-5; TRBD1 agrees at 7 bases. V lost 4 bases, J lost 3 bases, and 6 bases stayed unmatched. The CDR3 contains 15 residues. Germline values: CDR1 MNHEY, CDR2 SVGAGI. The CDR3 loop reads CASSSRQGSNQPQHF. The CDR3 DNA sequence: TGTGCCAGCAGTTCTAGACAGGGATCCAATCAGCCCCAGCATTTT.

The rearrangement links TRBV28 to TRBJ2-7; TRBD2 agrees at 13 bases. Losses at the gene ends were 3 bases for V and 6 bases for J; bases not matched to a gene: 2. The CDR3 sequence is 14 residues long. CDR1 and CDR2 (germline): MDHEN, SYDVKM. In DNA form, the CDR3 reads TGTGCCAGCAGTTTTGGACTAGCGGGAGCCGAGCAGTACTTC. It specifies CASSFGLAGAEQYF.

This clone has just one count. This sequence joins TRBV7-8 and TRBJ1-2; 8 positions match TRBD1. The CDR3 is made up of 14 amino acids. Germline CDR1 reads SGHVS; CDR2 reads FQNEAQ. Trimming took 8 bases from V and 7 from J; bases not matched to a gene: 12. The CDR3 DNA follows: TGTGCCAGCCGGCGGCAGGGGGCGACGGGTGGCTACACCTTC. Its protein product is CASRRQGATGGYTF.

The V and J genes are TRBV2 and TRBJ1-5; TRBD1 matches at 8 bases. Germline lookup yields CDR1 SNHLY and CDR2 FYNNEI. The CDR3 covers 14 residues. The ends lost 6 bases at V and 2 bases at J; junction bases unmatched: 3. This CDR3 is CASRVDRGNQPQHF. DNA of the CDR3: TGTGCCAGCAGGGTGGACAGGGGCAATCAGCCCCAGCATTTT. Based on the CDR3 plus reference TRBV2 and TRBJ1-5, the full variable domain is EPEVTQTPSHQVTQMGQEVILRCVPISNHLYFYWYRQILGQKVEFLVSFYNNEISEKSEIFDDQFSVERPDGSNFTLKIRSTKLEDSAMYFCASRVDRGNQPQHFGDGTRLSIL.

This clone is a singleton in its sample. This rearrangement joins TRBV6-5 to TRBJ1-1, with D unclear. The germline V and J ends were trimmed by 6 bases and 1 base, with 6 bases remaining between them. Germline V gene lookup returns CDR1 MNHEY and CDR2 SVGAGI. This CDR3 comprises 12 residues. CDR3 protein: CASSRQNTEAFF. Here the CDR3 DNA reads TGTGCCAGCAGCCGACAGAACACTGAAGCTTTCTTT.

The J gene is TRBJ2-5, the V gene TRBV5-1; 8 nucleotides line up with TRBD2. J lost 3 bases, V lost 4 bases, and 14 bases had no gene match. Germline CDR1 SGHRS, CDR2 YFSETQ. This CDR3 region has 17 residues. The CDR3 region has the DNA TGCGCCAGCAGCCCAGGAAGTCGGGGGGGGATTGAAGAGACCCAGTACTTC. Protein sequence: CASSPGSRGGIEETQYF. The whole variable domain, remainder taken from reference TRBV5-1 and TRBJ2-5, is KAGVTQTPRYLIKTRGQQVTLSCSPISGHRSVSWYQQTPGQGLQFLFEYFSETQRNKGNFPGRFSGRQFSNSRSEMNVSTLELGDSALYLCASSPGSRGGIEETQYFGPGTRLLVL.

CDR3 DNA sequence: TGTGCCAGCAGACGAGGCGGCAGGGCCTACGAGCAGTACTTC. Residues: CASRRGGRAYEQYF. The chain links TRBV7-8 to TRBJ2-7; possibly TRBD1 for D (5 bases). The germline V gene has CDR1 SGHVS and CDR2 FQNEAQ. The CDR3 totals 14 residues. Trimming took 6 bases from V and 2 from J, leaving 14 bases between them.

The chain carries TRBV19 and TRBJ2-5; 9 nucleotides match TRBD1. V trimming: 6 bases; J trimming: 5 bases; junction bases outside the gene matches: 7. This CDR3 has 14 amino acids. Germline V gives CDR1 LNHDA, CDR2 SQIVND (reference sequence). CDR3 DNA: TGTGCCAGTAGGGGGACAGGGTTCGTGGAGACCCAGTACTTC. Protein: CASRGTGFVETQYF.

The V and J genes are TRBV4-2 and TRBJ1-6; D not certain. CDR1 and CDR2 from the germline V gene are LGHNA and YNFKEQ. The V gene lost 1 base and the J gene lost 9 bases, with 22 bases spanning the gap. The CDR3 extends over 18 amino acids. The CDR3 DNA sequence: TGTGCCAGCAGCCAAGCCCCGCGTGGCGGAGGGAATATTTCACCCCTCCACTTT. This encodes CASSQAPRGGGNISPLHF.

Details on this clone: Other DNA sequences of this sample code for an identical CDR3. The rearrangement links TRBV5-1 to TRBJ2-2; D is possibly TRBD1 (6 bases). Germline assignment: CDR1 SGHRS and CDR2 YFSETQ. V dropped 0 bases and J dropped 1 base, with 7 bases sitting between them. This CDR3 has 15 amino acids. The CDR3 spells CASSLARGNTGELFF. The CDR3 DNA sequence: TGCGCCAGCAGCTTGGCCAGGGGGAACACCGGGGAGCTGTTTTTT.